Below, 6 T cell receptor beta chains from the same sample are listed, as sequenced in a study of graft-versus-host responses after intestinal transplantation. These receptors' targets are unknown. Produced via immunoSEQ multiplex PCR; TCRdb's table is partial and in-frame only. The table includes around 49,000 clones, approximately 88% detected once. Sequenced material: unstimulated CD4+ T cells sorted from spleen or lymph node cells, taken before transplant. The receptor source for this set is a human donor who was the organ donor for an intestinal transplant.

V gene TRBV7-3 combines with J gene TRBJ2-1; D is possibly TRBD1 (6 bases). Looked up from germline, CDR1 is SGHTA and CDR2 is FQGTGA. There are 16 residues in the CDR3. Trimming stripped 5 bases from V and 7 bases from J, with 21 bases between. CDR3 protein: CASSSRDTKKGNEQFF. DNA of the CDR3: TGTGCCAGCAGCAGCCGGGACACCAAAAAGGGGAATGAGCAGTTCTTC.

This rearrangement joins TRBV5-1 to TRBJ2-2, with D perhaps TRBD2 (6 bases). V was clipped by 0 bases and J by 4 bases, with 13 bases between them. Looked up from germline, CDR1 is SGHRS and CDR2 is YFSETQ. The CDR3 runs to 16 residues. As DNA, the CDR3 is TGCGCCAGCAGCTTGGGTCCGGGAGTAGGCACCGGGGAGCTGTTTTTT. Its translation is CASSLGPGVGTGELFF.

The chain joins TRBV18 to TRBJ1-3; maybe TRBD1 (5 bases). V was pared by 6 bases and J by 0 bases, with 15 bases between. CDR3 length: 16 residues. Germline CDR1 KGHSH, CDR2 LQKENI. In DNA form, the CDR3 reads TGTGCCAGCTCTTTCTTTCGGACAAGCTCTGGAAACACCATATATTTT. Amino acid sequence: CASSFFRTSSGNTIYF.

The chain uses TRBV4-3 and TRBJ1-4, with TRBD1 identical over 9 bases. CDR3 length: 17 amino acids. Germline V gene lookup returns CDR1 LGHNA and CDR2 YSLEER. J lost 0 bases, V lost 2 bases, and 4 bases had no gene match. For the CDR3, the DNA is TGCGCCAGCAGCCAAACAGGGGGCGGCTCAACTAATGAAAAACTGTTTTTT. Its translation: CASSQTGGGSTNEKLFF.

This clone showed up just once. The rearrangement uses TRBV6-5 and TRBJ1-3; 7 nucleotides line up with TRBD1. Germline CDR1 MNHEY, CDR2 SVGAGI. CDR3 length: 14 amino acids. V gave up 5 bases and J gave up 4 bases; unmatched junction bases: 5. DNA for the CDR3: TGTGCCAGCAGTAGACAGGGTAACGGAAACACCATATATTTT. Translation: CASSRQGNGNTIYF.

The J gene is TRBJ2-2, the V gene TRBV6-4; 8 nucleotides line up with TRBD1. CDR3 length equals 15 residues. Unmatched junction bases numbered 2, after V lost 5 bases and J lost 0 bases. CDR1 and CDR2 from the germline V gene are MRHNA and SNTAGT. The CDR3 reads CASSSGGANTGELFF. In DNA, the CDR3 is TGTGCCAGCAGTTCAGGGGGCGCGAACACCGGGGAGCTGTTTTTT.